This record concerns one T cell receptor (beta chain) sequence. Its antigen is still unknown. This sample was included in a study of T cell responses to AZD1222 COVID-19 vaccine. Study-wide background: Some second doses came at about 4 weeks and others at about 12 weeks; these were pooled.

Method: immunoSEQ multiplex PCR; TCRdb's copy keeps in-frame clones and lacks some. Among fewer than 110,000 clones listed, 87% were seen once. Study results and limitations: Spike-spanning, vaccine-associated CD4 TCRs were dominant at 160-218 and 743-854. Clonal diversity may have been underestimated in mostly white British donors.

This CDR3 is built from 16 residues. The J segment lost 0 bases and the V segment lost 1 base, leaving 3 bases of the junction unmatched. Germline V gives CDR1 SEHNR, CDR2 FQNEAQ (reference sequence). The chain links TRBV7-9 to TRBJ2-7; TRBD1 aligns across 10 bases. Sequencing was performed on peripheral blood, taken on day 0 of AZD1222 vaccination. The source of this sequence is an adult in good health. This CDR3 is CASSLEWDRGSYEQYF. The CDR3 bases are TGTGCCAGCAGCTTAGAGTGGGACAGGGGCTCCTACGAGCAGTACTTC.